A single sample gave rise to the 30 T cell receptor beta chains below, sequenced in a study of T cells in women clearing cervical HPV infection. Clones were sequenced by immunoSEQ multiplex PCR, and TCRdb holds only the in-frame ones, with some missing. The sample table includes approximately 35,000 clones. Source material: blood buffy coat. Every receptor here comes from a woman aged 18 to 69 with a cervical HPV16 infection that either progressed to CIN3+ or cleared (not recorded which).

On this clone itself: From the germline J gene comes the end of the CDR3, since the read stops 3 residues before it. The gene calls are TRBV10-3 and TRBJ2-4; no definite D call. The CDR3 has 16 residues. Germline CDR1 and CDR2: ENHRY and SYGVKD. The CDR3 is CAISDGQFTQAYGQYF. The CDR3 DNA, read in part, is TGTGCCATCAGTGACGGCCAGTTTACCCAGGCCTATGGT.

For this clone: Coverage ceases 3 residues before the CDR3 finishes, and the germline J gene fills in the end. The chain couples TRBV7-3 to TRBJ2-2, with D hard to call. In germline, CDR1 is SGHTA, CDR2 FQGTGA. CDR3 length equals 12 residues. Trimming took off 3 bases at V and 7 bases at J, with 6 bases between the two ends. CDR3 protein: CASSFLHGELFF. The sequenced CDR3 bases are TGTGCCAGCAGCTTCTTACACGGGGAG.

A word on this clone: Relative to the germline gene, one junction end is altered; a read error may explain this. The read falls 3 residues short of the CDR3 end, and the missing part is taken from the germline J gene. V usage is TRBV4-2 and J usage is TRBJ2-4; a possible D gene is TRBD1 (6 bases). The CDR3 sequence is 15 residues long. Germline values: CDR1 LGHNA, CDR2 YNFKEQ. The part of the CDR3 DNA that was read is TGCGCCAGCAGCCCCGGGCGGCAGGGGTCGGACATT. The encoded protein is CASSPGRQGSDI. The whole CDR3 region reads CASSPGRQGSDIQYF.

On this clone itself: Compared with germline, one end of the junction differs, possibly owing to a read error. Other DNA sequences in this specimen translate into the identical CDR3. CDR3 in amino acids: CSAREDSPGNTIYF. The sequenced part of the CDR3 DNA is TGCAGTGCTAGAGAGGACAGCCCTGGAAACACA. The chain uses TRBV20-1 and TRBJ1-3; D is possibly TRBD1 (6 bases). The read ends 3 residues early relative to the CDR3; the germline J gene fills the gap. This CDR3 contains 14 residues. CDR1 and CDR2 from the germline V gene are DFQATT and SNEGSKA (reference sequence).

CDR3 amino acids: CASSGQGGLGTEAFF. CDR3 bases read: TGTGCCAGCAGTGGACAGGGCGGGTTGGGCACTGAA. This chain uses TRBV6-1 with TRBJ1-1; 7 bases line up with TRBD1. The read ends 3 residues shy of where the CDR3 ends; the end is completed using the germline J gene. J lost 4 bases, V lost 4 bases, and 9 bases had no gene match. There are 15 residues in the CDR3. Per the germline V gene, CDR1 is MNHNS and CDR2 is SASEGT.

CDR3 protein: CASSLAPSGGAPEQYF. The part of the CDR3 DNA that was read is TGTGCCAGCAGCTTAGCGCCAAGCGGGGGGGCCCCCGAG. The chain couples TRBV7-2 to TRBJ2-7, with TRBD2 matching over 10 bases. The CDR3 goes on 3 residues after the read ends, and that part is filled in from the germline J gene. J gave up 6 bases and V 0 bases, and 8 bases lay outside the gene matches. Germline V lookup: CDR1 SGHTA, CDR2 FQGNSA. This CDR3 spans 16 amino acids.

Points on this clone: The CDR3 is cut off 3 residues early in the read; its end comes from the germline J gene. The chain is built from TRBV29-1 and TRBJ1-1, with D hard to call. Trimming shortened V by 0 bases and J by 5 bases, and 4 bases separated the two germline ends. This CDR3 region has 11 residues. CDR1 is SQVTM and CDR2 is ANQGSEA in the germline V gene. The CDR3 bases that were read are TGCAGCGTTGAAGATCATACTGAA. Translated, it gives CSVEDHTE. The whole CDR3 reads CSVEDHTEAFF.

Comment on this clone: The sequenced fragment ends 3 residues before the CDR3 boundary, so the rest is inferred from the germline J gene. V is TRBV6-2 or TRBV6-3 and J is TRBJ1-1; D might be TRBD1 (6 bases). Per the germline V gene, CDR1 is MNHEY and CDR2 is SVGEGT. The CDR3 totals 17 residues. CDR3 bases read: TGTGCCAGCAGTTACTCGACGCTAGGGGGGGCCTTGAATGAG. It specifies CASSYSTLGGALNE. The CDR3 reads in full as CASSYSTLGGALNEAFF.

For this clone: The DNA ends 3 residues before the CDR3 does, and the rest of the CDR3 is filled in from the germline J gene. This sequence joins TRBV20-1 and TRBJ2-3; 7 bases match TRBD2. Germline assignment: CDR1 DFQATT and CDR2 SNEGSKA (reference sequence). This CDR3 has 16 amino acids. The trim removed 4 bases at V and 3 bases at J, leaving 13 bases unmatched. CDR3 region: CSATLGGGRNTDTQYF. The CDR3 bases that were read are TGCAGTGCTACATTGGGGGGGGGACGAAATACAGATACG.

Concerning this clone itself: The CDR3 extends 3 residues past the end of the read, so its final part is completed from the germline J gene. This chain joins TRBV7-2 and TRBJ1-2; D gene uncertain. Germline lookup yields CDR1 SGHTA and CDR2 FQGNSA. CDR3 length: 12 amino acids. V lost 3 bases and J 5 bases, leaving 7 bases between the germline ends. The covered CDR3 bases are TGTGCCAGCAGCTTTCAGGAATATGGC. Its translation: CASSFQEYG. The CDR3, in full, reads CASSFQEYGYTF.

As for this clone: This same CDR3 is encoded by further DNA sequences in the sample. This CDR3 is CASSLQGGNTEAFF. The sequenced CDR3 bases are TGTGCCAGCAGCTTACAGGGGGGGAACACTGAA. The chain joins TRBV7-2 to TRBJ1-1; 7 positions match TRBD1. The read is 3 residues too short to cover the CDR3 end, so that end is filled in from the germline J gene. V gave up 2 bases and J gave up 1 base; unmatched junction bases: 1. Germline V lookup: CDR1 SGHTA, CDR2 FQGNSA. The CDR3 is 14 residues long.

As for this clone: An end of the junction does not agree with germline; a read error may underlie this. The read stops 3 residues short of the end of the CDR3; the missing end is completed from the germline J gene. The chain links TRBV7-8 to TRBJ2-3; 11 bases fit TRBD2. This CDR3 comprises 15 residues. Germline lookup yields CDR1 SGHVS and CDR2 FQNEAQ. The chain's CDR3 is CASTATSGVTETQYF. The sequenced part of the CDR3 DNA is TGTGCCAGCACCGCGACTAGCGGGGTGACAGAGACG.

Comment on this clone: The read ends 3 residues early relative to the CDR3; the germline J gene fills the gap. This rearrangement joins TRBV6-2 or TRBV6-3 to TRBJ2-6; 10 bases match TRBD2. This CDR3 comprises 17 residues. J was trimmed by 4 bases and V by 7 bases; bases with no gene match: 10. Germline CDR1 and CDR2: MNHEY and SVGEGT. CDR3 sequence reads: CASTESGGASGANVLTF. The CDR3 DNA, read in part, is TGTGCCAGCACCGAAAGCGGGGGGGCCTCAGGGGCCAACGTC.

To note about this clone: Sequencing ends 3 residues short of the CDR3 end; the germline J gene provides the rest. The chain joins TRBV14 to TRBJ2-5; TRBD2 might be the D (6 bases). The CDR3 runs to 15 residues. Trimming cost V 1 base and J 5 bases, with 14 bases left between them. In germline, CDR1 is SGHDN, CDR2 FVKESK. This chain's CDR3 is CASSQARSAGETQYF. The DNA read from the CDR3 is TGTGCCAGCAGCCAAGCCAGGTCCGCGGGGGAGACC.

A remark on this clone: The read comes to an end 3 residues before the CDR3 does, leaving the germline J gene to fill in the end. The rearrangement links TRBV29-1 to TRBJ2-3, with 12 bases identical to TRBD2. In germline, CDR1 is SQVTM, CDR2 ANQGSEA. This CDR3 region has 17 residues. V lost 4 bases and J lost 3; bases outside the gene matches: 11. The sequenced CDR3 bases are TGCAGCGTTGCGGCGCTGGCTAGCGGGGGGGGAACAGATACG. Amino acid sequence: CSVAALASGGGTDT. The full CDR3 sequence reads CSVAALASGGGTDTQYF.

Turning to this clone: The observed sequence ends 3 residues before the CDR3 terminus, with the missing tail filled in from the germline J gene. The chain combines TRBV6-1 with TRBJ1-1; the D is unclear. The CDR3 has 14 amino acids. V lost 2 bases and J 0 bases, leaving 7 bases between the germline ends. Germline CDR1 and CDR2: MNHNS and SASEGT. The sequenced CDR3 bases are TGTGCCAGCAGTGAAAGGGTCATGAACACTGAA. It encodes CASSERVMNTE. The complete CDR3 protein is CASSERVMNTEAFF.

To note about this clone: The CDR3 end falls 3 residues outside the read, so it is completed with the germline J gene. This sequence joins TRBV30 and TRBJ1-2, with 8 bases that match TRBD1. This CDR3 is built from 14 residues. From germline, CDR1 is GTSNPN and CDR2 SVGIG (reference sequence). With 4 bases clipped from V and 4 bases from J, the junction kept 8 bases outside the gene matches. The covered CDR3 bases are TGTGCCTGGATAATGGACAGGGATGGCTATGGC. The encoded protein is CAWIMDRDGYG. Given in full, the CDR3 is CAWIMDRDGYGYTF.

Concerning this clone: Read data end 3 residues before the CDR3 end; the end is taken from the germline J gene. The genes are TRBV10-3 and TRBJ2-3; 8 nucleotides match TRBD1. The CDR3 covers 16 residues. The J segment lost 2 bases and the V segment lost 6 bases, leaving 10 bases of the junction unmatched. The germline CDR1 and CDR2 sequences are ENHRY and SYGVKD. CDR3 DNA (partial): TGTGCCATCAGGGCCACCGGGACAGGTCTCACAGATACG. Its translation: CAIRATGTGLTDT. The whole CDR3 is CAIRATGTGLTDTQYF.

Remarks on this clone: The read finishes 3 residues shy of the CDR3 end, and the germline J gene is used to complete it. V is TRBV7-9 and J is TRBJ1-2, with D uncertain. Germline V gene sequence: CDR1 SEHNR, CDR2 FQNEAQ (reference sequence). The CDR3 is 13 amino acids. The DNA read from the CDR3 is TGTGCCAGCAGCTTAGATATCCCCGGGGGC. It is translated as CASSLDIPGG. The whole CDR3 sequence reads CASSLDIPGGYTF.

Details on this clone: The CDR3 end falls 3 residues outside the read, so it is completed with the germline J gene. The rearrangement joins TRBV5-6 to TRBJ1-5, with D perhaps TRBD1 (6 bases). Trimming took off 4 bases at V and 1 base at J, with 9 bases between the two ends. Germline lookup yields CDR1 SGHDT and CDR2 YYEEEE. This CDR3 comprises 14 residues. The CDR3 DNA, read in part, is TGTGCCAGCAGCGCAGGGGACAGCAATCAGCCC. This encodes CASSAGDSNQP. The full CDR3 is CASSAGDSNQPQHF.

In regard to this clone: Read data end 3 residues before the CDR3 end; the end is taken from the germline J gene. V is TRBV30 and J is TRBJ1-5; 7 bases align to TRBD1. The germline gives CDR1 GTSNPN, CDR2 SVGIG (reference sequence). J lost 4 bases, V lost 3 bases, and 3 bases had no gene match. The CDR3 spans 13 residues. CDR3 in amino acids: CAWRAGGNQPQHF. The CDR3 bases that were read are TGTGCCTGGAGGGCAGGGGGAAATCAGCCC. Full variable domain (rest looked up from reference TRBV30 and TRBJ1-5): SQTIHQWPATLVQPVGSPLSLECTVEGTSNPNLYWYRQAAGRGLQLLFYSVGIGQISSEVPQNLSASRPQDRQFILSSKKLLLSDSGFYLCAWRAGGNQPQHFGDGTRLSIL.

With respect to this clone: The read ends 3 residues shy of where the CDR3 ends; the end is completed using the germline J gene. This rearrangement joins TRBV5-1 to TRBJ2-5, with a tentative D call TRBD1 (5 bases). V was cut by 0 bases and J by 5 bases, with 11 bases left in between. CDR1 and CDR2 (germline): SGHRS, YFSETQ. The CDR3 sequence is 14 residues long. The CDR3 region is CASSLGQGRETQYF. CDR3 bases read: TGCGCCAGCAGCTTGGGGCAGGGTAGGGAGACC.

About this clone itself: The read ends 3 residues before the CDR3 terminus; that terminus is restored from the germline J gene. The chain recombines TRBV7-8 with TRBJ1-1; D ambiguous. CDR3 length: 14 residues. V lost 3 bases and J 4 bases, leaving 12 bases between the germline ends. The germline CDR1 and CDR2 sequences are SGHVS and FQNEAQ. The CDR3: CASSLNSFGTEAFF. The DNA read from the CDR3 is TGTGCCAGCAGCTTGAATAGTTTTGGCACTGAA. Complete variable domain (other parts from reference TRBV7-8 and TRBJ1-1): GAGVSQSPRYKVAKRGQDVALRCDPISGHVSLFWYQQALGQGPEFLTYFQNEAQLDKSGLPSDRFFAERPEGSVSTLKIQRTQQEDSAVYLCASSLNSFGTEAFFGQGTRLTVV.

Details on this clone: The CDR3 end is not reached by the read, which stops 3 residues before it; the germline J gene fills it in. The rearrangement uses TRBV5-1 and TRBJ2-5; 10 bases line up with TRBD1. Germline V CDR1 and CDR2: SGHRS, YFSETQ. With V trimmed by 0 bases and J by 2 bases, 7 bases remained unmatched. The CDR3 sequence is 17 residues long. The CDR3 sequence: CASSLEGTGDRQETQYF. The sequenced CDR3 bases are TGCGCCAGCAGCTTGGAGGGGACAGGGGACCGACAAGAGACC.

In the case of this clone: The DNA ends 3 residues before the CDR3 does, and the rest of the CDR3 is filled in from the germline J gene. The rearrangement joins TRBV20-1 to TRBJ2-5, with 9 bases fitting TRBD2. V gave up 2 bases and J gave up 5 bases; unmatched junction bases: 12. Germline V CDR1 and CDR2: DFQATT, SNEGSKA (reference sequence). CDR3 length equals 16 residues. The sequenced CDR3 bases are TGCAGTGCTAGAAACACCCGAGCGGGGGGACATGAGACC. Its translation is CSARNTRAGGHET. The complete CDR3 sequence is CSARNTRAGGHETQYF.

Notes on this clone: Coverage ceases 3 residues before the CDR3 finishes, and the germline J gene fills in the end. The chain couples TRBV5-6 to TRBJ1-5; no clear D. This CDR3 comprises 14 residues. V was clipped by 5 bases and J by 6 bases, with 15 bases between them. Per germline, CDR1 SGHDT and CDR2 YYEEEE. The part of the CDR3 DNA that was read is TGTGCCAGCAGTCCGAGTGGTGGCCCTCAGCCC. It encodes CASSPSGGPQP. The full CDR3 sequence reads CASSPSGGPQPQHF.

About this clone: The read falls 3 residues short of the CDR3 end, and the missing part is taken from the germline J gene. V is TRBV4-1 and J is TRBJ1-2; D might be TRBD1 (5 bases). This CDR3 contains 14 residues. Per the germline V gene, CDR1 is MGHRA and CDR2 is YSYEKL. The CDR3 bases that were read are TGCGCCAGCAGCCAAGTCCCCGGGGGATACGGC. Encoded protein: CASSQVPGGYG. The full CDR3 sequence reads CASSQVPGGYGYTF.

As concerns this clone: The CDR3 end is not reached by the read, which stops 3 residues before it; the germline J gene fills it in. V is TRBV19 and J is TRBJ2-1; D ambiguous. Germline V gene data show CDR1 as LNHDA and CDR2 as SQIVND (reference sequence). CDR3 length: 14 amino acids. The V gene lost 6 bases and the J gene lost 0 bases, with 9 bases spanning the gap. The CDR3 reads CASRIQSSYNEQFF. CDR3 DNA, as far as it was read: TGTGCCAGTAGAATACAGAGCTCCTACAATGAG. Combining the CDR3 with reference TRBV19 and TRBJ2-1 gives the whole variable domain DGGITQSPKYLFRKEGQNVTLSCEQNLNHDAMYWYRQDPGQGLRLIYYSQIVNDFQKGDIAEGYSVSREKKESFPLTVTSAQKNPTAFYLCASRIQSSYNEQFFGPGTRLTVL.

On this clone itself: At one end, the junction sequence differs from germline, possibly due to a read error. The read comes to an end 3 residues before the CDR3 does, leaving the germline J gene to fill in the end. The chain combines TRBV19 with TRBJ1-2; 7 nucleotides match TRBD1. Germline assignment: CDR1 LNHDA and CDR2 SQIVND (reference sequence). The CDR3 covers 13 residues. The sequenced CDR3 bases are TGTGCCAGTAGAATAGGGGGCCGGAATGGC. It specifies CASRIGGRNG. From start to end, the CDR3 is CASRIGGRNGYTF.

A word on this clone: The read falls 3 residues short of the CDR3 end, and the missing part is taken from the germline J gene. V is TRBV30 and J is TRBJ1-6; D remains ambiguous. Germline CDR1 is GTSNPN and CDR2 is SVGIG (reference sequence). V dropped 4 bases and J dropped 0 bases, with 7 bases sitting between them. CDR3 length equals 14 residues. This chain's CDR3 is CAWTISSYNSPLHF. The DNA read from the CDR3 is TGTGCCTGGACCATTAGCTCCTATAATTCACCC.